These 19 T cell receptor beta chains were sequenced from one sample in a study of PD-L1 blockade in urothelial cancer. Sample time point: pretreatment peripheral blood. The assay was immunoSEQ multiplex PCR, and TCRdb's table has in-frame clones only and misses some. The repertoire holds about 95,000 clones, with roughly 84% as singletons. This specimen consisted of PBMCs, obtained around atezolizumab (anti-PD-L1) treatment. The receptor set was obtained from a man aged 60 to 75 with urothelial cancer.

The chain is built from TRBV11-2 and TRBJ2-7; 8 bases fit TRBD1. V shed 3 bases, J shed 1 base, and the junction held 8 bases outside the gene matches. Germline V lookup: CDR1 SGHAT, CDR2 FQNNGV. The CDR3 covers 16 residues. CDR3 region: CASSFRTGPLSYEQYF. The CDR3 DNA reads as TGTGCCAGCAGCTTCCGGACAGGGCCGTTATCCTACGAGCAGTACTTC.

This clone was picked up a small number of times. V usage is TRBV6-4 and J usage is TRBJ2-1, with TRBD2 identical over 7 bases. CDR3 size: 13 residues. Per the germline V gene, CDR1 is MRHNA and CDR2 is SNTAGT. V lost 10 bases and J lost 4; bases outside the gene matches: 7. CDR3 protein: CATAASGYNEQFF. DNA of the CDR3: TGTGCCACCGCGGCTAGCGGTTACAATGAGCAGTTCTTC.

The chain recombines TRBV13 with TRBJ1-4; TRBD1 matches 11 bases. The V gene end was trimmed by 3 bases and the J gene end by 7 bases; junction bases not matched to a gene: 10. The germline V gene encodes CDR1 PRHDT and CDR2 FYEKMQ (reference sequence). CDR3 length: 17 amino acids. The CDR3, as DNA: TGTGCCAGCAGCTTTCTGGACAGGGGGCCAGAGGGTGAAAAACTGTTTTTT. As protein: CASSFLDRGPEGEKLFF.

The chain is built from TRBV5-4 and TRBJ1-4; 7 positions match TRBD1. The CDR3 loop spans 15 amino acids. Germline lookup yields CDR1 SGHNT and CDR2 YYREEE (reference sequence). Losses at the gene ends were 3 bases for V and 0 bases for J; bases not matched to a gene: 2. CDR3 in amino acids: CASSSQGSTNEKLFF. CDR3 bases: TGTGCCAGCAGCTCACAGGGGTCAACTAATGAAAAACTGTTTTTT. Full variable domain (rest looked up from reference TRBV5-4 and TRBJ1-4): ETGVTQSPTHLIKTRGQQVTLRCSSQSGHNTVSWYQQALGQGPQFIFQYYREEENGRGNFPPRFSGLQFPNYSSELNVNALELDDSALYLCASSSQGSTNEKLFFGSGTQLSVL.

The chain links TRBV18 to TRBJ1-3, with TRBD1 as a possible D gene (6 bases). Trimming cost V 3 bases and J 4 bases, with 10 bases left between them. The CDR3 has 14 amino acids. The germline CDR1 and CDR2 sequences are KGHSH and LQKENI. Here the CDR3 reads CASSPRQVGNTIYF. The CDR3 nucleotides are TGTGCCAGCTCACCTCGACAGGTCGGAAACACCATATATTTT.

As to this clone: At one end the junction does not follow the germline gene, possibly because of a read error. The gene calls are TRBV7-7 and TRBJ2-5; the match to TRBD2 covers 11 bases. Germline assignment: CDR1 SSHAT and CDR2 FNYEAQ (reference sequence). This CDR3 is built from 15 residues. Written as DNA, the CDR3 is TGTGCTAGCAGCTTAGGGACTAGCGGACAAGAGACCCAGTACTTC. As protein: CASSLGTSGQETQYF.

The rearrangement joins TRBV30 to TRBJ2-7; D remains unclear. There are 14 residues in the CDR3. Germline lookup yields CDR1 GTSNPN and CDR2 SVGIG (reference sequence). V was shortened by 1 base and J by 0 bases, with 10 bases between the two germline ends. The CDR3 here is CAWSGAVHSYEQYF. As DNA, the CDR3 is TGTGCCTGGAGTGGCGCGGTCCACTCCTACGAGCAGTACTTC.

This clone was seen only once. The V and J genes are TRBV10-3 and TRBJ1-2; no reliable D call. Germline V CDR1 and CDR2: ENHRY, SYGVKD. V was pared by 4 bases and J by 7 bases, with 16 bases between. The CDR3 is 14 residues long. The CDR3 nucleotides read TGTGCCATCAGTGGAGGCAGTTCCAATATTGGCTACACCTTC. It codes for CAISGGSSNIGYTF.

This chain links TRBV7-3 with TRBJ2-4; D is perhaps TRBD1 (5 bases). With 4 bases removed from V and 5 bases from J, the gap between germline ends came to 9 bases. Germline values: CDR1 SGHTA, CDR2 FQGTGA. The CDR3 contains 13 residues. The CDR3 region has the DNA TGTGCCAGCAGCTCAGGGTCGGAAAACATTCAGTACTTC. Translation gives CASSSGSENIQYF.

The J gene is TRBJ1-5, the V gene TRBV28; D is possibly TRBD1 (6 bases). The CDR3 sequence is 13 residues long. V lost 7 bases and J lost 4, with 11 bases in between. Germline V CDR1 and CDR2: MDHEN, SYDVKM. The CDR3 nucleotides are TGTGCCAGCATTACCGACAGGAATCAGCCCCAGCATTTT. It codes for CASITDRNQPQHF.

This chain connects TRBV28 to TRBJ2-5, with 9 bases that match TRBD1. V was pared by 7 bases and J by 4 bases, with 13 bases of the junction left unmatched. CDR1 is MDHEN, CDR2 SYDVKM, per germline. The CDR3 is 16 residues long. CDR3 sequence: CASNEQGAGLRETQYF. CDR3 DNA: TGTGCCAGCAACGAACAGGGGGCAGGGTTGAGAGAGACCCAGTACTTC.

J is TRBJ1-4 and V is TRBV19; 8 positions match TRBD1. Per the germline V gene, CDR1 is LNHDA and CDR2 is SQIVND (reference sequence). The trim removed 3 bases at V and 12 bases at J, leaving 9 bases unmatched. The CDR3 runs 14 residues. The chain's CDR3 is CASSIGGQGAELFF. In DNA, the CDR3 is TGTGCCAGTAGTATCGGTGGGCAGGGGGCGGAACTGTTTTTT.

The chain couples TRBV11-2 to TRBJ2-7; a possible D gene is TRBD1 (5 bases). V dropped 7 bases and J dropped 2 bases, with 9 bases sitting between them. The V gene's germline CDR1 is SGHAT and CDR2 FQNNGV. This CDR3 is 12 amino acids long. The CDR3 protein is CASKAGPYEQYF. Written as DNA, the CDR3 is TGTGCCAGCAAGGCAGGGCCCTACGAGCAGTACTTC.

CDR3 loop: CASSSGQGVGETNEKLFF. For the CDR3, the DNA is TGTGCCAGCAGTTCGGGACAGGGGGTAGGGGAAACTAATGAAAAACTGTTTTTT. The chain carries TRBV28 and TRBJ1-4, with 11 nucleotides matching TRBD1. The CDR3 is made up of 18 amino acids. V lost 4 bases and J lost 1; bases outside the gene matches: 8. Germline CDR1 and CDR2: MDHEN and SYDVKM.

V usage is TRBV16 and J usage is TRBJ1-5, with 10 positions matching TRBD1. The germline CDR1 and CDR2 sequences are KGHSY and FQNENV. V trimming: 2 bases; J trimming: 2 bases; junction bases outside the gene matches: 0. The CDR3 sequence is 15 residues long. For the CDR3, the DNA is TGTGCCAGCAGCCAAGGGACAGGGGGCAATCAGCCCCAGCATTTT. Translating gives CASSQGTGGNQPQHF.

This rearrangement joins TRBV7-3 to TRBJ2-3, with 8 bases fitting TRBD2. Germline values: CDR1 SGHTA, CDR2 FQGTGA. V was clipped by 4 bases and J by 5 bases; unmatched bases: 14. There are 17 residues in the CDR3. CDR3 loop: CASSSRGKREPGDTQYF. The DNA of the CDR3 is TGTGCCAGCAGCTCCCGGGGGAAGCGGGAGCCGGGAGATACGCAGTATTTT. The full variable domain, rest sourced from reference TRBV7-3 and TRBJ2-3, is GAGVSQTPSNKVTEKGKYVELRCDPISGHTALYWYRQSLGQGPEFLIYFQGTGAADDSGLPNDRFFAVRPEGSVSTLKIQRTERGDSAVYLCASSSRGKREPGDTQYFGPGTRLTVL.

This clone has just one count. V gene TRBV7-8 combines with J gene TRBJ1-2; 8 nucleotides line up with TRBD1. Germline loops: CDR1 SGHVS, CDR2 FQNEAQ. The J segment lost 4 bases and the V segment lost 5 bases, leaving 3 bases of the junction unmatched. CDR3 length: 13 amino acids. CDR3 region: CASSRQGFYGYTF. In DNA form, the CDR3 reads TGTGCCAGCAGCCGACAGGGGTTCTATGGCTACACCTTC.

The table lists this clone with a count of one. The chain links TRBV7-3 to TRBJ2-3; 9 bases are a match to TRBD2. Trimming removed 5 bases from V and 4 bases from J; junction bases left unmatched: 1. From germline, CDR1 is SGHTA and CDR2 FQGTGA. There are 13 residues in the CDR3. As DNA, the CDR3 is TGTGCCAGCAGCCGACTAGCGGCAGATACGCAGTATTTT. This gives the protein CASSRLAADTQYF.

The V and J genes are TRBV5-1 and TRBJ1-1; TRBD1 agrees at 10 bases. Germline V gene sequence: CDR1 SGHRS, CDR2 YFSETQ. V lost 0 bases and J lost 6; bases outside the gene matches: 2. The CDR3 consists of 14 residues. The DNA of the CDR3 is TGCGCCAGCAGCTTGGCCGGGACAGGGGCTGAAGCTTTCTTT. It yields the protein CASSLAGTGAEAFF.